This T cell receptor beta chain was sequenced for a study of T cell responses to AZD1222 COVID-19 vaccine. Comments on this clone: No antigen is known for it.

Sequenced by immunoSEQ multiplex PCR; TCRdb stores in-frame clones only, minus some. This table holds some 140,000 clones, approximately 90% found once. Study observations and caveats: Only a handful of AZD1222 recipients, roughly 6 in all, had baseline seropositivity.

The CDR3 extends over 14 amino acids. Losses at the gene ends were 2 bases for V and 8 bases for J; bases not matched to a gene: 6. Looked up from germline, CDR1 is MNHEY and CDR2 is SVGEGT. The clonotype was recovered from an adult in good health. The gene calls are TRBV6-2 or TRBV6-3 and TRBJ1-2; 9 nucleotides match TRBD1. Sample: peripheral blood, taken on day 0 of AZD1222 vaccination. This CDR3 is CASSYGTGRFGYTF. The DNA of the CDR3 is TGTGCCAGCAGTTACGGGACAGGGAGGTTCGGCTACACCTTC.